Detailed here is one T cell receptor beta chain. What it recognizes is unknown. The CDR3 end lies 3 residues beyond the end of the read and is filled in from the germline J gene. Generated by immunoSEQ multiplex PCR, the TCRdb table keeps only in-frame clones and is missing some. This table holds tens of thousands of clones. This entry is derived from a study of T cells in women clearing cervical HPV infection. Study-wide results and limits: CIN3+ cases had significantly higher TCR repertoire richness than controls, but evenness did not differ.

Trimming pared 1 base from V and 9 bases from J, leaving 10 bases between. The germline CDR1 and CDR2 sequences are SGHAT and FQNNGV. The CDR3 sequence is 13 residues long. The rearrangement uses TRBV11-2 and TRBJ2-1, with a tentative D call TRBD1 (6 bases). The TCR originated in a woman aged 18 to 75 with a cervical HPV16 infection that either progressed to CIN3+ or cleared (not recorded which). Sequenced sample: blood buffy coat. The sequenced CDR3 bases are TGTGCCAGCAGCTTAGGAGGGGGTGCTGAG. Residues: CASSLGGGAE. The CDR3 as a whole reads CASSLGGGAEQFF.